This TCR beta chain is drawn from a study of Graves' ophthalmopathy and Graves' hyperthyroidism. Whole-study context: At initial diagnosis, peripheral blood was obtained, and this preceded any treatment. General study findings and limits: Blood shared most expanded thyroid clonotypes above 0.001 frequency. Prediction of ophthalmopathy progression reached roughly 68% sensitivity and nearly 75% specificity.

CDR3 length: 13 residues. The germline V and J ends were trimmed by 1 base and 5 bases, with 8 bases remaining between them. Germline V gives CDR1 SEHNR, CDR2 FQNEAQ (reference sequence). Researchers took RNA transcripts and amplified TCR beta CDR3 regions from them. Investigators did first-round RT-PCR with HTBI primers, then second-round multiplex PCR. In TCRdb, the multiplex PCR reads were re-called with MiXCR into one record per CDR3 protein. The table lists fewer than 250,000 distinct CDR3 sequences, 25% to 30% of them singletons. PBMCs came from roughly 10 ml of fresh peripheral blood. In this sample, this clonotype turned up many times. Its target is unknown.

The V call is TRBV7-9, the J call TRBJ2-5; D is unclear. This receptor was obtained from a man between 50 and 59 years old with Graves' ophthalmopathy. The sequencing input was peripheral blood. In DNA, the CDR3 is TGTGCCAGCAGCTTAGATGACCGGGAGACCCAGTACTTC. Its translation: CASSLDDRETQYF.